This T cell receptor beta chain comes out of a study of blood T cell repertoires in COVID-19. Across the study: PBMCs, B-cell-depleted T cells, or T cells were the source of the cDNA or gDNA that made up the material.

This CDR3 has 15 amino acids. Germline V gene sequence: CDR1 SGHAT, CDR2 FQNNGV. J was trimmed by 7 bases and V by 3 bases; bases with no gene match: 6. Authors' methods: How many nucleated cells were present was estimated from reference gene primer amplification. Using immunoSEQ multiplex PCR, the repertoire was profiled, and TCRdb retains in-frame clones only, with some absent. The D gene and trimming were derived from the DNA, and the V and J assignments and clone size from that table. The sample yields about 200,000 clones, 88% seen once. Material: peripheral blood. This clonotype was sampled from a man aged 18 to 30 with active or convalescent COVID-19. The genes are TRBV11-2 and TRBJ1-1; 12 nucleotides match TRBD1. The CDR3: CASSFGTGGADEAFF. The CDR3 DNA reads as TGTGCCAGCAGCTTCGGGACAGGGGGCGCCGATGAAGCTTTCTTT.